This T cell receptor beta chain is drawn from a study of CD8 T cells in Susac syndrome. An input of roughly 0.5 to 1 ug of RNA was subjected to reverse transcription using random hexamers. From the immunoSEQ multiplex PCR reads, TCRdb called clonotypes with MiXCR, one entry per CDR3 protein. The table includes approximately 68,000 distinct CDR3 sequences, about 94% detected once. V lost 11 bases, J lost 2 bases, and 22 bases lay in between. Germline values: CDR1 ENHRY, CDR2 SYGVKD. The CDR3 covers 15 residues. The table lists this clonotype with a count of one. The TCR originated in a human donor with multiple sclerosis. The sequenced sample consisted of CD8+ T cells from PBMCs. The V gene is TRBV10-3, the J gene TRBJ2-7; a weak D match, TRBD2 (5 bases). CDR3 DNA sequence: TGTGCCTCCAGACGGGAAACCGAAGTCACCTACGAGCAGTACTTC. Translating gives CASRRETEVTYEQYF.